The 22 T cell receptor beta chains below were found in one sample sequenced in a study of PD-L1 blockade in urothelial cancer. Indicated time point: peripheral blood 6 weeks after treatment start. Profiling relied on immunoSEQ multiplex PCR, and the TCRdb table lists in-frame clones only, not all of them. The sample lists 50,000 or so clones, around 86% seen once, with about 10% in the top ten. The source material was PBMCs, sampled around atezolizumab (anti-PD-L1) treatment. The receptors shown here come from a man between 60 and 70 years old with urothelial cancer.

The chain joins TRBV5-4 to TRBJ2-5, with 7 bases that match TRBD1. Trimming cost V 4 bases and J 3 bases; bases outside gene matches: 12. The germline CDR1 and CDR2 sequences are SGHNT and YYREEE (reference sequence). This CDR3 has 16 residues. CDR3 sequence (DNA): TGTGCCAGCAGCAACGGACAGGTTAAACTGAAAGAGACCCAGTACTTC. Translating gives CASSNGQVKLKETQYF.

The chain uses TRBV5-1 and TRBJ1-6; TRBD1 matches at 7 bases. Trimming removed 4 bases from V and 8 bases from J; junction bases left unmatched: 6. Per the germline V gene, CDR1 is SGHRS and CDR2 is YFSETQ. The CDR3 is 14 amino acids. CDR3 in DNA: TGCGCCAGCAGCACGAGACAGGGATATTCACCCCTCCACTTT. Its protein is CASSTRQGYSPLHF.

The gene calls are TRBV7-2 and TRBJ1-5, with no clear D. This CDR3 is 16 amino acids long. In germline, CDR1 is SGHTA, CDR2 FQGNSA. The germline V and J ends were trimmed by 5 bases and 2 bases, with 16 bases remaining between them. CDR3 in DNA: TGTGCCAGCAGCGAAGGACTGGGGTTAGGCAATCAGCCCCAGCATTTT. It is translated as CASSEGLGLGNQPQHF.

The chain is built from TRBV14 and TRBJ1-2, with TRBD1 as a possible D gene (5 bases). CDR1 SGHDN and CDR2 FVKESK come from the germline V gene. Trimming took 1 base from V and 8 from J, leaving 17 bases between them. The CDR3 loop spans 15 amino acids. CDR3 in amino acids: CASSQAQAGRGGYTF. In DNA form, the CDR3 reads TGTGCCAGCAGCCAAGCCCAGGCGGGGCGTGGGGGCTACACCTTC.

The chain has TRBV18 and TRBJ1-3; TRBD1 agrees at 7 bases. Germline V CDR1 and CDR2: KGHSH, LQKENI. Trimming cost V 4 bases and J 2 bases; bases outside gene matches: 8. This CDR3 contains 16 residues. The DNA of the CDR3 is TGTGCCAGCTCACAACCAGGGGGTCTGACTGGAAACACCATATATTTT. Encoded protein: CASSQPGGLTGNTIYF.

The genes are TRBV2 and TRBJ2-2; perhaps TRBD1 as D (7 bases). There are 14 residues in the CDR3. Germline V lookup: CDR1 SNHLY, CDR2 FYNNEI. V was cut by 6 bases and J by 5 bases, with 13 bases left in between. The CDR3 region has the DNA TGTGCCAGCAGAGCAGGGGGGAGGACCGGGGAGCTGTTTTTT. Protein: CASRAGGRTGELFF.

The V gene is TRBV5-3, the J gene TRBJ2-3, with D maybe TRBD2 (5 bases). TRBV5-3 is filed as an ORF, its function uncertain. This CDR3 has 13 amino acids. V was shortened by 10 bases and J by 0 bases, with 12 bases between the two germline ends. The CDR3 spells CAGTGFSTDTQYF. The CDR3 nucleotides read TGTGCCGGTACGGGGTTTAGCACAGATACGCAGTATTTT.

The chain employs TRBV9 and TRBJ2-5, with 7 bases identical to TRBD2. Per the germline V gene, CDR1 is SGDLS and CDR2 is YYNGEE. The CDR3 loop spans 15 amino acids. J gave up 9 bases and V 0 bases, and 11 bases lay outside the gene matches. The CDR3 sequence is CASSVDVTSKRSQYF. The CDR3 DNA reads TGTGCCAGCAGCGTAGATGTGACTAGCAAGCGGTCCCAGTACTTC.

This chain connects TRBV9 to TRBJ2-6, with D unresolved. Trimming took 3 bases from V and 4 from J, leaving 5 bases between them. The CDR3 is made up of 13 amino acids. Per germline, CDR1 SGDLS and CDR2 YYNGEE. CDR3 residues: CASSGRGANVLTF. CDR3 in DNA: TGTGCCAGCAGCGGTCGGGGGGCCAACGTCCTGACTTTC.

CDR3 DNA sequence: TGTGCCTGGAGGCGCCCTGGACAGGGTTATGGCTACACCTTC. Its protein is CAWRRPGQGYGYTF. The chain has TRBV30 and TRBJ1-2; 8 bases line up with TRBD1. Germline CDR1 and CDR2: GTSNPN and SVGIG (reference sequence). Unmatched junction bases numbered 8, after V lost 3 bases and J lost 5 bases. There are 14 residues in the CDR3.

This clone appeared a few times. V gene TRBV6-6 combines with J gene TRBJ1-3, with a tentative D call TRBD1 (5 bases). This CDR3 contains 13 residues. The V end lost 6 bases, the J end lost 1 base, and 7 bases lay between the germline ends. The V gene's germline CDR1 is MNHNY and CDR2 SVGAGI (reference sequence). Here the CDR3 reads CASSSGSGNTIYF. The CDR3 nucleotides read TGTGCCAGCAGCTCAGGGTCTGGAAACACCATATATTTT.

This chain uses TRBV11-2 with TRBJ1-3; D is uncertain. V was cut by 2 bases and J by 1 base, with 18 bases left in between. CDR3 length equals 18 residues. Germline assignment: CDR1 SGHAT and CDR2 FQNNGV. CDR3 loop: CASSLSPGGGESGNTIYF. The CDR3 nucleotides are TGTGCCAGCAGCTTAAGCCCTGGCGGAGGAGAGTCTGGAAACACCATATATTTT.

The rearrangement links TRBV18 to TRBJ2-5; 10 positions agree with TRBD1. The trim removed 4 bases at V and 5 bases at J, leaving 1 base unmatched. CDR1 and CDR2 (germline): KGHSH, LQKENI. This CDR3 comprises 13 residues. The chain's CDR3 is CASSRGQGETQYF. CDR3 coding DNA: TGTGCCAGCTCACGGGGACAGGGGGAGACCCAGTACTTC.

This clone was recorded only once. The chain employs TRBV9 and TRBJ2-5, with D tentatively TRBD2 (6 bases). V was pared by 0 bases and J by 5 bases, with 14 bases between. Germline CDR1 is SGDLS and CDR2 is YYNGEE. This CDR3 region has 15 residues. The chain's CDR3 is CASSVARGSGETQYF. The CDR3 nucleotides read TGTGCCAGCAGCGTAGCGCGGGGATCGGGGGAGACCCAGTACTTC.

This clone was seen once. The chain is built from TRBV30 and TRBJ2-3; TRBD2 is a possible D gene (6 bases). V dropped 7 bases and J dropped 4 bases, with 18 bases sitting between them. The CDR3 runs to 14 residues. CDR1 and CDR2 (germline): GTSNPN, SVGIG (reference sequence). CDR3 bases: TGTGCCTACACCCGGACGGAGGGTTCAGATACGCAGTATTTT. Translation: CAYTRTEGSDTQYF.

This clone was seen just once. Additional DNA sequences in this sample encode the identical CDR3. This chain links TRBV7-3 with TRBJ2-6; 8 bases map to TRBD1. In germline, CDR1 is SGHTA, CDR2 FQGTGA. CDR3 length equals 17 residues. V was pared by 4 bases and J by 0 bases, with 5 bases of the junction left unmatched. CDR3 sequence: CASSSPGQVSGANVLTF. CDR3 nucleotides: TGTGCCAGCAGCTCCCCGGGACAGGTCTCTGGGGCCAACGTCCTGACTTTC.

This chain uses TRBV6-5 with TRBJ2-2; D remains ambiguous. CDR3 length: 13 amino acids. Germline CDR1 and CDR2: MNHEY and SVGAGI. Trimming took 0 bases from V and 7 from J, leaving 6 bases between them. This CDR3 reads CASSYSRHGELFF. The CDR3 DNA reads as TGTGCCAGCAGTTACTCGCGGCACGGGGAGCTGTTTTTT.

This chain connects TRBV5-1 to TRBJ2-2; D is perhaps TRBD1 (6 bases). The germline gives CDR1 SGHRS, CDR2 YFSETQ. V was shortened by 4 bases and J by 4 bases, with 14 bases between the two germline ends. The CDR3 has 15 residues. CDR3: CASSLPGTSTGELFF. The DNA for the CDR3 is TGCGCCAGCAGCCTCCCAGGGACAAGCACCGGGGAGCTGTTTTTT.

The chain joins TRBV6-5 to TRBJ1-1, with TRBD1 identical over 8 bases. Germline assignment: CDR1 MNHEY and CDR2 SVGAGI. The CDR3 runs to 14 residues. The ends lost 6 bases at V and 3 bases at J; junction bases unmatched: 6. CDR3 in DNA: TGTGCCAGCAGACACCTGGACAGGGACACTGAAGCTTTCTTT. Protein product: CASRHLDRDTEAFF.

The chain couples TRBV7-2 to TRBJ2-5, with D possibly being TRBD2 (5 bases). Germline V gene lookup returns CDR1 SGHTA and CDR2 FQGNSA. The V end was cut by 8 bases, the J end by 5 bases, with 18 bases between. CDR3 length: 14 residues. The CDR3 sequence: CASGQGSGYETQYF. The CDR3 DNA follows: TGTGCCAGCGGGCAAGGTTCGGGGTATGAGACCCAGTACTTC.

V gene TRBV7-8 combines with J gene TRBJ1-1; TRBD1 matches 7 bases. This CDR3 comprises 15 residues. Per the germline V gene, CDR1 is SGHVS and CDR2 is FQNEAQ. After removal of 5 bases from V and 0 bases from J, the junction contained 6 bases not matched to a gene. The CDR3 DNA reads as TGTGCCAGCAGCCCCGGGACAGAAATGAACACTGAAGCTTTCTTT. It yields the protein CASSPGTEMNTEAFF.

The DNA of the CDR3 is TGTGCCAGCAACTCGGACGGGGGGTCCTATGGCTACACCTTC. The encoded protein is CASNSDGGSYGYTF. The chain joins TRBV7-9 to TRBJ1-2, with a weak D call TRBD1 (5 bases). Germline-derived CDR1 and CDR2 are SEHNR and FQNEAQ (reference sequence). The ends were cut back, 7 bases at V and 4 bases at J, with 16 bases in the middle. This CDR3 spans 14 amino acids.